One and the same sample provided the 11 T cell receptor beta chains below, sequenced in a study of T cells in Graves' hyperthyroidism and ophthalmopathy. The TCR beta CDR3 regions underwent amplification using RNA transcripts as the source. An initial round of RT-PCR targeting the TCR CDR3 relied on the HTBI primer set. TCRdb called the multiplex PCR reads again in MiXCR, with one record for every CDR3 protein. This sample has 75,000 to 100,000 distinct CDR3 sequences, with roughly 56% found just once. The sequenced sample consisted of blood. These receptor sequences come from a woman in her 40s with Graves' hyperthyroidism.

For this clonotype: An end of the junction does not agree with germline; a read error may underlie this. The rearrangement uses TRBV2 and TRBJ2-5; 10 nucleotides match TRBD2. The CDR3 runs to 20 residues. The germline CDR1 and CDR2 sequences are SNHLY and FYNNEI. The CDR3 protein is CASSLRPILAGLSAGETLYF. The CDR3 region has the DNA TGTGCCAGCAGTCTCCGCCCGATACTAGCGGGACTATCAGCGGGAGAGACCCTGTACTTC.

This clonotype was counted a few times. The chain carries TRBV6-5 and TRBJ1-1; TRBD1 matches at 7 bases. V trimming: 5 bases; J trimming: 5 bases; junction bases outside the gene matches: 8. The CDR3 consists of 14 residues. Germline loops: CDR1 MNHEY, CDR2 SVGAGI. The CDR3 DNA reads as TGTGCCAGCAGTGGCCGACAGGGAAGGACTGAAGCTTTCTTT. Its translation is CASSGRQGRTEAFF.

The V call is TRBV2, the J call TRBJ2-6; 9 bases are a match to TRBD1. Germline V gene sequence: CDR1 SNHLY, CDR2 FYNNEI. The CDR3 covers 18 residues. With 4 bases clipped from V and 4 bases from J, the junction kept 11 bases outside the gene matches. CDR3 in amino acids: CASSAPGQGITGANVLTF. The DNA for the CDR3 is TGTGCCAGCAGTGCGCCGGGACAGGGAATCACCGGGGCCAACGTCCTGACTTTC.

The chain couples TRBV10-2 to TRBJ2-7; D remains ambiguous. From germline, CDR1 is WSHSY and CDR2 SAAADI. V was clipped by 5 bases and J by 4 bases, with 9 bases between them. CDR3 length equals 12 residues. The DNA for the CDR3 is TGCGCCAGCAGTAAATTAGGATACGAGCAGTACTTC. Translating gives CASSKLGYEQYF.

Points on this clonotype: A read error may explain this, as a much larger clone is one base away. The chain uses TRBV5-2 and TRBJ2-7; the DNA was not compared with TRBD1, the D call given in the table. TRBV5-2 is reported as a pseudogene. This CDR3 contains 14 residues. The CDR3 is CASNDRGTVCEQYF. The CDR3 region has the DNA TGTGCCAGCAACGACAGGGGAACAGTCTGCGAGCAGTACTTC.

The chain is built from TRBV29-1 and TRBJ2-7; maybe TRBD1 (6 bases). The CDR3 length is 13 residues. Germline-derived CDR1 and CDR2 are SQVTM and ANQGSEA. With 8 bases removed from V and 0 bases from J, the gap between germline ends came to 14 bases. This CDR3 is CSSGVGSSYEQYF. CDR3 bases: TGCAGCTCAGGGGTAGGGAGCTCCTACGAGCAGTACTTC.

The chain combines TRBV7-2 with TRBJ1-6; D remains ambiguous. Trimming removed 3 bases from V and 9 bases from J, with 12 bases in between. The CDR3 is 14 residues long. The germline V gene has CDR1 SGHTA and CDR2 FQGNSA. The CDR3 is CASSLEVLSSPLHF. The CDR3 nucleotides are TGTGCCAGCAGCTTGGAGGTGCTTAGTTCACCCCTCCACTTT.

About this clonotype itself: A clone one base away is much larger, so this may be a read error. This rearrangement joins TRBV19 to TRBJ1-3; the match to TRBD1 covers 7 bases. The CDR3 is 14 amino acids. Germline lookup yields CDR1 LNHDA and CDR2 SQIVND (reference sequence). The trim removed 9 bases at V and 3 bases at J, leaving 8 bases unmatched. The CDR3 loop reads CASSPRGCGNTIYF. As DNA, the CDR3 is TGTGCCAGCAGCCCCAGGGGGTGTGGAAACACCATATATTTT.

V usage is TRBV7-3 and J usage is TRBJ2-7; 7 bases fit TRBD1. The germline CDR1 and CDR2 sequences are SGHTA and FQGTGA. The length of the CDR3 is 14 residues. The J segment lost 5 bases and the V segment lost 4 bases, leaving 8 bases of the junction unmatched. This chain's CDR3 is CASSSYRGQDEQYF. The CDR3 bases are TGTGCCAGCAGCTCGTACAGGGGCCAAGACGAGCAGTACTTC.

The table lists this clonotype with many counts. This chain connects TRBV7-2 to TRBJ2-2; 11 positions agree with TRBD2. With V trimmed by 5 bases and J by 5 bases, 7 bases remained unmatched. Germline V gene lookup returns CDR1 SGHTA and CDR2 FQGNSA. The CDR3 contains 16 residues. Written as DNA, the CDR3 is TGTGCCAGCAGCCGGACTAGCGGGTACAGTACCGGGGAGCTGTTTTTT. Amino acid sequence: CASSRTSGYSTGELFF.

The V call is TRBV11-2, the J call TRBJ1-2; D is unresolved. Germline loops: CDR1 SGHAT, CDR2 FQNNGV. The V and J ends lost 1 base and 7 bases respectively, with 10 bases between them. The CDR3 contains 13 residues. The CDR3 here is CASSLVGEAGYTF. The CDR3 bases are TGTGCCAGCAGCTTAGTTGGGGAGGCTGGCTACACCTTC. Combining the CDR3 with reference TRBV11-2 and TRBJ1-2 gives the whole variable domain EAGVAQSPRYKIIEKRQSVAFWCNPISGHATLYWYQQILGQGPKLLIQFQNNGVVDDSQLPKDRFSAERLKGVDSTLKIQPAKLEDSAVYLCASSLVGEAGYTFGSGTRLTVV.